The sequence of this T cell receptor beta chain was determined in a study of T cell responses to AZD1222 COVID-19 vaccine. Study-wide results and caveats: White British people made up most donors, females outnumbered males, and clonal diversity was possibly underestimated.

The germline CDR1 and CDR2 sequences are SGHTA and FQGNSA. CDR3 size: 13 residues. The V and J ends lost 2 bases and 4 bases respectively, with 8 bases between them. Concerning this clone: Its antigen is not known.

Repertoires were generated with immunoSEQ multiplex PCR, while TCRdb's copy carries only in-frame clones and drops some. The repertoire holds tens of thousands of clones, with 70% to 90% as singletons. V and J are TRBV7-2 and TRBJ1-2, with D possibly matching TRBD1 (5 bases). The sequencing here drew on peripheral blood, taken on day 0 of AZD1222 vaccination. This TCR was sampled from an adult in good health. The CDR3 spells CASSLTGTYGYTF. For the CDR3, the DNA is TGTGCCAGCAGCTTAACTGGGACCTATGGCTACACCTTC.